These 18 T cell receptor beta chains came from one sample sequenced in a study of T-cell memory formation after mild COVID-19. TCRdb itself ran the 5' RACE reads through MiXCR, one entry per CDR3 protein. Of about 430,000 distinct CDR3 sequences in the sample, 20% to 25% were seen once. The sample was PBMCs or a T cell subset sorted from them (not recorded which). Receptor source: an adult woman who had mild COVID-19 (a few samples of this study predate the infection). Cell type and time point are not known.

The V and J genes are TRBV18 and TRBJ2-1, with a tentative D call TRBD2 (5 bases). This CDR3 comprises 17 residues. V lost 1 base and J lost 6, with 19 bases in between. Germline V CDR1 and CDR2: KGHSH, LQKENI. In DNA, the CDR3 is TGTGCCAGCTCACCACAGGGCCCCACTATGGGAGTCAATGAGCAGTTCTTC. Translating it yields CASSPQGPTMGVNEQFF.

The chain recombines TRBV5-1 with TRBJ1-2; tentative D call: TRBD1 (6 bases). The CDR3 spans 15 residues. Trimming took off 0 bases at V and 6 bases at J, with 15 bases between the two ends. The V gene's germline CDR1 is SGHRS and CDR2 YFSETQ. CDR3 sequence reads: CASSLDGRGRDGYTF. CDR3 DNA sequence: TGCGCCAGCAGCTTGGACGGCAGGGGACGAGATGGCTACACCTTC.

The V gene is TRBV9, the J gene TRBJ2-2; TRBD2 matches at 7 bases. The J segment lost 4 bases and the V segment lost 4 bases, leaving 7 bases of the junction unmatched. The germline V gene encodes CDR1 SGDLS and CDR2 YYNGEE. There are 15 residues in the CDR3. The CDR3 sequence is CASSPSPGGTGELFF. CDR3 nucleotide sequence: TGTGCCAGCAGCCCCTCGCCGGGGGGCACCGGGGAGCTGTTTTTT.

The chain carries TRBV2 and TRBJ2-5; 9 positions match TRBD2. Germline-derived CDR1 and CDR2 are SNHLY and FYNNEI. The junction had 14 bases not matched to a gene; V was cut back by 2 bases and J by 7 bases. This CDR3 is built from 17 residues. The chain's CDR3 is CASSEPSGDLRYATQYF. DNA of the CDR3: TGTGCCAGCAGTGAACCTAGCGGGGACCTTCGGTATGCGACCCAGTACTTC.

The chain has TRBV5-1 and TRBJ2-7; 12 bases are shared with TRBD1. The V gene's germline CDR1 is SGHRS and CDR2 YFSETQ. The CDR3 contains 15 residues. V shed 4 bases, J shed 7 bases, and the junction held 9 bases outside the gene matches. CDR3 sequence (DNA): TGCGCCAGCAGCATAACCGGGACAGGGGGCTTTGAGCAGTACTTC. Its translation is CASSITGTGGFEQYF.

The CDR3 loop reads CATSDPGSSSGANVLTF. In DNA form, the CDR3 reads TGTGCCACCAGTGACCCCGGGTCGTCCTCTGGGGCCAACGTCCTGACTTTC. V is TRBV24-1 and J is TRBJ2-6, with D uncertain. The CDR3 is 17 amino acids. V dropped 4 bases and J dropped 0 bases, with 12 bases sitting between them. CDR1 and CDR2 from the germline V gene are KGHDR and SFDVKD.

CDR3 bases: TGTGCCACCAGCAGAGATGGGGGTTGGCGGCAGCCCCAGCATTTT. Its translation is CATSRDGGWRQPQHF. This rearrangement joins TRBV15 to TRBJ1-5; D is possibly TRBD1 (5 bases). This CDR3 is built from 15 residues. V lost 0 bases, J lost 7 bases, and 13 bases lay in between. Germline lookup yields CDR1 LNHNV and CDR2 YYDKDF (reference sequence).

The V and J genes are TRBV20-1 and TRBJ1-1; D is unresolved. This CDR3 is 14 amino acids long. Germline assignment: CDR1 DFQATT and CDR2 SNEGSKA (reference sequence). Trimming removed 6 bases at V and 2 bases at J, with 16 bases between. As DNA, the CDR3 is TGCAGTGCCCCCTCACAATATAGCAACACTGAAGCTTTCTTT. Its translation: CSAPSQYSNTEAFF.

This clonotype was counted many times. This chain connects TRBV30 to TRBJ2-5; 14 nucleotides line up with TRBD2. The J segment lost 9 bases and the V segment lost 5 bases, leaving 11 bases of the junction unmatched. This CDR3 is 15 amino acids long. Germline values: CDR1 GTSNPN, CDR2 SVGIG (reference sequence). The CDR3 protein is CAWHPGLAGVGPQYF. CDR3 nucleotide sequence: TGTGCCTGGCATCCGGGACTAGCGGGGGTTGGTCCCCAGTACTTC. The complete variable domain, with remaining parts taken from reference TRBV30 and TRBJ2-5, reads SQTIHQWPATLVQPVGSPLSLECTVEGTSNPNLYWYRQAAGRGLQLLFYSVGIGQISSEVPQNLSASRPQDRQFILSSKKLLLSDSGFYLCAWHPGLAGVGPQYFGPGTRLLVL.

The rearrangement links TRBV20-1 to TRBJ2-7; D is unresolved. The CDR3 runs 14 residues. CDR1 is DFQATT, CDR2 SNEGSKA, per germline (reference sequence). Trimming left V 0 bases short and J 4 bases short, with 13 bases between. Here the CDR3 reads CSARDSHKNYEQYF. CDR3 nucleotide sequence: TGCAGTGCTAGAGATTCCCATAAGAATTACGAGCAGTACTTC.

The chain has TRBV11-3 and TRBJ2-7, with D uncertain. Deletions cut 4 bases from V and 6 bases from J, with 13 bases between. The CDR3 length is 13 residues. Per the germline V gene, CDR1 is SGHNT and CDR2 is YENEEA. CDR3 sequence reads: CASSSSRPGEQYF. The DNA of the CDR3 is TGTGCCAGCAGCTCGAGTAGACCTGGCGAGCAGTACTTC.

The gene calls are TRBV12-3 or TRBV12-4 and TRBJ1-2; D remains unclear. The CDR3 is made up of 13 amino acids. V lost 5 bases, J lost 8 bases, and 15 bases lay in between. In DNA form, the CDR3 reads TGTGCCAGCAGTGAGACGGTGTCAAAGGGCTACACCTTC. Protein sequence: CASSETVSKGYTF.

This chain joins TRBV20-1 and TRBJ2-1; 7 bases map to TRBD2. Germline V gives CDR1 DFQATT, CDR2 SNEGSKA (reference sequence). The CDR3 loop spans 16 amino acids. The V gene end was trimmed by 3 bases and the J gene end by 0 bases; junction bases not matched to a gene: 8. The CDR3 spells CSASPSGGSSYNEQFF. The CDR3 DNA follows: TGCAGTGCTAGCCCCTCGGGGGGTAGCTCCTACAATGAGCAGTTCTTC.

This clonotype has only a few counts. In DNA form, the CDR3 reads TGTGCCAGCAGCTTAGCCAGGGTGGGCACAGATACGCAGTATTTT. Translation gives CASSLARVGTDTQYF. The chain carries TRBV7-2 and TRBJ2-3; tentatively, D is TRBD1 (5 bases). The ends were cut back, 0 bases at V and 1 base at J, with 8 bases in the middle. The CDR3 runs to 15 residues. Germline CDR1 SGHTA, CDR2 FQGNSA.

The chain recombines TRBV25-1 with TRBJ2-1; D is possibly TRBD2 (6 bases). This CDR3 is built from 15 residues. The germline CDR1 and CDR2 sequences are MGHDK and SYGVNS. The ends were cut back, 4 bases at V and 8 bases at J, with 18 bases in the middle. Here the CDR3 DNA reads TGTGCCAGCAGTGTCGGCGGGATTACTGTATATGAGCAGTTCTTC. It codes for CASSVGGITVYEQFF. The variable domain in full, with the rest retrieved from reference TRBV25-1 and TRBJ2-1, is EADIYQTPRYLVIGTGKKITLECSQTMGHDKMYWYQQDPGMELHLIHYSYGVNSTEKGDLSSESTVSRIRTEHFPLTLESARPSHTSQYLCASSVGGITVYEQFFGPGTRLTVL.

This chain links TRBV6-2 or TRBV6-3 with TRBJ1-1; possibly TRBD1 for D (6 bases). Germline V CDR1 and CDR2: MNHEY, SVGEGT. Trimming took off 6 bases at V and 7 bases at J, with 18 bases between the two ends. The CDR3 consists of 14 residues. The CDR3 coding sequence is TGTGCCAGCAGACACACGGACAGCCGCTATGAAGCTTTCTTT. This encodes CASRHTDSRYEAFF.

The V and J genes are TRBV3-1 and TRBJ1-4, with TRBD1 as a possible D gene (5 bases). The CDR3 is 16 amino acids. Germline-derived CDR1 and CDR2 are LGHDT and YNNKEL (reference sequence). Trimming stripped 1 base from V and 7 bases from J, with 16 bases between. This chain's CDR3 is CASSQASTGGSEKLFF. The CDR3 DNA follows: TGTGCCAGCAGCCAAGCCTCCACGGGGGGTAGTGAAAAACTGTTTTTT.

This clonotype was counted between two and nine times. The chain links TRBV29-1 to TRBJ2-1, with 13 bases aligning to TRBD2. The trim removed 8 bases at V and 7 bases at J, leaving 5 bases unmatched. Per the germline V gene, CDR1 is SQVTM and CDR2 is ANQGSEA. The CDR3 consists of 13 residues. Here the CDR3 DNA reads TGCAGCCTCTTGACTAGCGGGAGGAATGAGCAGTTCTTC. Translating it yields CSLLTSGRNEQFF.